This entry describes one TCR beta chain. Its antigen is unidentified. This specimen comes from a study of cytomegalovirus exposure and HLA in healthy donors. Overall study results and limits: Rare TCR sequences dominated, though some public TCRs recurred in many donors. The study recorded 150 to 200 TCR beta chains that were cytomegalovirus-associated. Cytomegalovirus status, reportedly, was diagnosed with high specificity and sensitivity by the classifier.

The donors were members of the roughly 130-subject validation cohort (separate from the approximately 670-subject first cohort). Assay: immunoSEQ multiplex PCR; the TCRdb copy retains only in-frame clones and omits some. Here the sample spans about 110,000 clones, approximately 88% being singletons. Per germline, CDR1 MNHEY and CDR2 SVGAGI. Trimming took 2 bases from V and 6 from J, leaving 19 bases between them. The CDR3 covers 16 residues. Sequencing was done on a sample of PBMCs. V and J are TRBV6-5 and TRBJ1-1; D may be TRBD1 (5 bases). The clonotype was recovered from a woman aged 30 to 39 in good health and CMV-seropositive. CDR3: CASSYGEDTEWAEAFF. CDR3 bases: TGTGCCAGCAGTTACGGTGAGGACACGGAATGGGCTGAAGCTTTCTTT.